The 29 T cell receptor beta chains below all came from one sample that was sequenced in a study of T-cell reconstitution after alpha-beta-depleted transplantation in children. The TCRbeta library incorporated unique molecular identifiers. In TCRdb, the PCR reads were re-called with MiXCR into one record per CDR3 protein. The table lists 200,000 or so distinct CDR3 sequences, approximately 8% of them singletons. Sequenced here: PBMCs, mostly from graft donor cells, sampled 360 days after TCRalphabeta/CD19-depleted stem cell transplant. These receptors originate from a male patient aged 2-9 years who had a stem cell transplant for acute myeloid leukemia, so the T cells may come from the graft donor.

This chain uses TRBV20-1 with TRBJ2-7; D gene unclear. The CDR3 spans 12 residues. CDR1 and CDR2 (germline): DFQATT, SNEGSKA (reference sequence). V was cut by 0 bases and J by 3 bases, with 6 bases left in between. CDR3 DNA: TGCAGTGCTAGAGATCTAGACTACGAGCAGTACTTC. This gives the protein CSARDLDYEQYF.

This clonotype was observed at least ten times. This rearrangement joins TRBV10-3 to TRBJ2-5; 8 positions agree with TRBD2. V shed 6 bases and J 2 bases; nucleotides not matched to a gene: 8. The CDR3 totals 15 residues. CDR1 and CDR2 (germline): ENHRY, SYGVKD. In DNA form, the CDR3 reads TGTGCCATCAGATCTCAAGCGGGGGCTCAAGAGACCCAGTACTTC. Translation: CAIRSQAGAQETQYF.

There are a few counts of this clonotype. A junction boundary mismatches the germline segment, possibly from a read error. The J gene is TRBJ2-1, the V gene TRBV11-2, with 10 bases matching TRBD2. This CDR3 contains 14 residues. CDR1 is SGHAT and CDR2 is FQNNGV in the germline V gene. This chain's CDR3 is CASSLMGTSEWPLF. Written as DNA, the CDR3 is TGTGCCAGCAGCTTAATGGGGACTAGCGAATGGCCGCTCTTC.

This clonotype was seen a handful of times. The chain couples TRBV12-3 or TRBV12-4 to TRBJ2-7; 8 positions agree with TRBD2. Trimming at V came to 6 bases and at J to 6 bases, leaving 4 bases not matched to a gene. The CDR3 loop spans 12 amino acids. CDR3: CASSPGGAEQYF. The CDR3 coding sequence is TGTGCCAGCAGCCCGGGGGGGGCCGAGCAGTACTTC.

This clonotype turned up a few times. The chain joins TRBV7-2 to TRBJ2-7, with D possibly matching TRBD2 (5 bases). The CDR3 spans 15 residues. Germline loops: CDR1 SGHTA, CDR2 FQGNSA. V was cut by 3 bases and J by 0 bases, with 12 bases left in between. Here the CDR3 reads CASSFTSGLSYEQYF. The CDR3 DNA sequence: TGTGCCAGCAGCTTCACAAGCGGCCTCTCCTACGAGCAGTACTTC.

On this clonotype: One end of the junction does not line up with germline, which may come from a read error. This chain uses TRBV20-1 with TRBJ2-1; 7 nucleotides agree with TRBD2. This CDR3 comprises 17 residues. Per germline, CDR1 DFQATT and CDR2 SNEGSKA (reference sequence). CDR3 nucleotides: TGCTGTGCTATGGCCGTCCCCGCCCTAGCGGAGAACAATGAGCAGTTCTTC. Protein product: CCAMAVPALAENNEQFF.

The CDR3 DNA follows: TGCAGTGCTAGTGAAGTGGGAGGGGTCCTTTACGAGCAGTACTTC. Amino acid sequence: CSASEVGGVLYEQYF. V and J are TRBV20-1 and TRBJ2-7; 7 bases fit TRBD2. The junction had 12 bases not matched to a gene; V was cut back by 3 bases and J by 4 bases. This CDR3 has 15 residues. The germline gives CDR1 DFQATT, CDR2 SNEGSKA (reference sequence).

Many counts were recorded for this clonotype. The rearrangement links TRBV12-3 or TRBV12-4 to TRBJ2-3; 7 nucleotides match TRBD1. The CDR3 loop spans 15 amino acids. Germline trimming cut 5 bases from V and 2 bases from J; bases unmatched to any gene: 7. The CDR3, as DNA: TGTGCCAGCAGTCCCCAGGGGGATTTCACAGATACGCAGTATTTT. Translation: CASSPQGDFTDTQYF.

This chain links TRBV12-3 or TRBV12-4 with TRBJ1-2; D is unclear. The CDR3 has 13 residues. V was cut by 3 bases and J by 6 bases, with 11 bases left in between. In DNA form, the CDR3 reads TGTGCCAGCAGTTTCGGAGCTACCCATGGCTACACCTTC. Translated, it gives CASSFGATHGYTF.

The V call is TRBV20-1, the J call TRBJ1-1; maybe TRBD1 (5 bases). Germline CDR1 DFQATT, CDR2 SNEGSKA (reference sequence). V was pared by 0 bases and J by 4 bases, with 12 bases between. CDR3 length equals 14 residues. CDR3 in amino acids: CSARDTTRGTEAFF. CDR3 DNA sequence: TGCAGTGCTAGAGATACCACGAGGGGCACTGAAGCTTTCTTT.

The rearrangement uses TRBV7-9 and TRBJ1-4; D call uncertain. Trimming shortened V by 1 base and J by 3 bases, and 3 bases separated the two germline ends. Germline V gene sequence: CDR1 SEHNR, CDR2 FQNEAQ (reference sequence). This CDR3 has 13 amino acids. CDR3 sequence: CASSLVPNEKLFF. Here the CDR3 DNA reads TGTGCCAGCAGCTTAGTCCCTAATGAAAAACTGTTTTTT.

The table lists this clonotype with many counts. The V call is TRBV3-1, the J call TRBJ2-3; D remains ambiguous. The V gene's germline CDR1 is LGHDT and CDR2 YNNKEL (reference sequence). The CDR3 extends over 14 amino acids. The germline V and J ends were trimmed by 2 bases and 3 bases, with 9 bases remaining between them. CDR3 nucleotides: TGTGCCAGCAGCCAATCGCCGTCGACAGATACGCAGTATTTT. The encoded protein is CASSQSPSTDTQYF.

This clonotype has just a few counts. The genes are TRBV5-6 and TRBJ2-1; D may be TRBD2 (5 bases). Between the trimmed V and J ends, which lost 4 bases and 2 bases, there was a span of 13 bases. This CDR3 region has 15 residues. Germline V CDR1 and CDR2: SGHDT, YYEEEE. CDR3 bases: TGTGCCAGCAGCGTCGGGATGCGGACCTACAATGAGCAGTTCTTC. Translation: CASSVGMRTYNEQFF.

There are many counts of this clonotype. The chain combines TRBV11-2 with TRBJ2-7; 10 nucleotides line up with TRBD2. The J segment lost 3 bases and the V segment lost 5 bases, leaving 10 bases of the junction unmatched. Germline CDR1 and CDR2: SGHAT and FQNNGV. The CDR3 is made up of 16 amino acids. The DNA of the CDR3 is TGTGCCAGCAGCCAAAGCACCACTAGCGGGGACTACGAGCAGTACGTC. This codes for CASSQSTTSGDYEQYV.

This clonotype occurred a few times. J is TRBJ2-1 and V is TRBV20-1; 9 bases match TRBD1. J gave up 7 bases and V 3 bases, and 4 bases lay outside the gene matches. This CDR3 is built from 13 residues. Germline CDR1 is DFQATT and CDR2 is SNEGSKA (reference sequence). DNA for the CDR3: TGCAGTGCTAGGAACAGGGGGCTGAATGAGCAGTTCTTC. It is translated as CSARNRGLNEQFF.

This clonotype was seen at least ten times. The chain carries TRBV18 and TRBJ2-5; D call uncertain. Looked up from germline, CDR1 is KGHSH and CDR2 is LQKENI. The CDR3 consists of 14 residues. V was cut by 0 bases and J by 3 bases, with 8 bases left in between. The CDR3 reads CASSPPAIKETQYF. The CDR3 DNA reads as TGTGCCAGCTCACCACCGGCGATTAAAGAGACCCAGTACTTC.

There are many counts of this clonotype. V gene TRBV5-5 combines with J gene TRBJ1-2; a possible D gene is TRBD1 (5 bases). This CDR3 spans 14 amino acids. CDR1 is SGHKS and CDR2 is YYEKEE in the germline V gene (reference sequence). The V end lost 0 bases, the J end lost 7 bases, and 13 bases lay between the germline ends. CDR3 coding DNA: TGTGCCAGCAGCTTGGATCCAGGGACTGGTGGCTACACCTTC. Translation gives CASSLDPGTGGYTF.

This clonotype was found many times. The genes are TRBV12-3 or TRBV12-4 and TRBJ2-7, with D perhaps TRBD1 (6 bases). Trimming removed 4 bases at V and 3 bases at J, with 13 bases between. This CDR3 comprises 14 residues. In nucleotides, the CDR3 is TGTGCCAGCAGTTGGGGGCGCGCAAACTACGAGCAGTACTTC. Its protein is CASSWGRANYEQYF.

This rearrangement joins TRBV7-2 to TRBJ2-5, with D possibly being TRBD2 (5 bases). CDR1 is SGHTA and CDR2 is FQGNSA in the germline V gene. CDR3 size: 17 residues. The V gene lost 2 bases and the J gene lost 2 bases, with 18 bases spanning the gap. Here the CDR3 DNA reads TGTGCCAGCAGCTTAACCCGCCCTGGGAGCTCTCAAGAGACCCAGTACTTC. Its translation is CASSLTRPGSSQETQYF.

CDR3 DNA sequence: TGTGCCAGCAGTTACAACGTTCTGGGGGGAATCTACGAGCAGTACTTC. Its protein product is CASSYNVLGGIYEQYF. The chain joins TRBV6-5 to TRBJ2-7, with D possibly being TRBD2 (6 bases). The germline V gene has CDR1 MNHEY and CDR2 SVGAGI. Trimming took off 2 bases at V and 3 bases at J, with 17 bases between the two ends. The CDR3 spans 16 residues.

The V and J genes are TRBV7-2 and TRBJ2-5; D is possibly TRBD2 (6 bases). This CDR3 region has 14 residues. V lost 5 bases to trimming and J lost 7 bases, with 17 bases between them. CDR1 and CDR2 from the germline V gene are SGHTA and FQGNSA. CDR3: CASSLTPGAATQYF. The CDR3 DNA sequence: TGTGCCAGCAGCCTAACTCCGGGAGCTGCGACCCAGTACTTC.

This clonotype has only a few counts. The rearrangement uses TRBV4-3 and TRBJ2-2; TRBD2 aligns across 7 bases. From germline, CDR1 is LGHNA and CDR2 YSLEER. The V gene end was trimmed by 4 bases and the J gene end by 4 bases; junction bases not matched to a gene: 21. The length of the CDR3 is 20 residues. The CDR3 loop is CASSPPGWIAGPLPTGELFF. In DNA form, the CDR3 reads TGCGCCAGCAGCCCCCCCGGGTGGATAGCGGGCCCCCTTCCCACCGGGGAGCTGTTTTTT.

In this sample, this clonotype turned up a few times. The rearrangement links TRBV28 to TRBJ2-5; 10 positions agree with TRBD2. V was clipped by 6 bases and J by 5 bases; unmatched bases: 9. This CDR3 is 15 amino acids long. Germline V lookup: CDR1 MDHEN, CDR2 SYDVKM. In DNA form, the CDR3 reads TGTGCCAGCAGCCGTACGGGACTAGCGTTGGAGACCCAGTACTTC. Translated, it gives CASSRTGLALETQYF.

V is TRBV7-8 and J is TRBJ2-1; 7 bases are shared with TRBD2. The CDR3 has 16 residues. CDR1 is SGHVS and CDR2 is FQNEAQ in the germline V gene. V lost 5 bases, J lost 0 bases, and 7 bases stayed unmatched. Here the CDR3 reads CASSLSSSGSYNEQFF. The CDR3 DNA follows: TGTGCCAGCAGCCTGAGCTCTAGCGGCTCCTACAATGAGCAGTTCTTC.

This clonotype was observed a few times. The chain combines TRBV5-6 with TRBJ2-7; the match to TRBD1 covers 9 bases. J was trimmed by 1 base and V by 5 bases; bases with no gene match: 10. Germline V gene sequence: CDR1 SGHDT, CDR2 YYEEEE. This CDR3 comprises 16 residues. CDR3 DNA sequence: TGTGCCAGCAGTCATGGCCGGGACAGGGTATCCTACGAGCAGTACTTC. Amino acids: CASSHGRDRVSYEQYF.

V gene TRBV6-5 combines with J gene TRBJ2-1; 9 positions agree with TRBD1. The germline CDR1 and CDR2 sequences are MNHEY and SVGAGI. The CDR3 extends over 16 amino acids. The V segment lost 2 bases and the J segment 6 bases; nucleotides outside the gene matches: 8. CDR3 bases: TGTGCCAGCAGTTACAGGGGACAGGGTCCTGTCAATGAGCAGTTCTTC. Translation gives CASSYRGQGPVNEQFF.

Only a few counts were recorded for this clonotype. The chain couples TRBV10-3 to TRBJ2-7; D possibly matches TRBD1 or TRBD2 (5 bases each). The CDR3 consists of 14 residues. V gave up 4 bases and J gave up 3 bases, with 13 bases separating them. The V gene's germline CDR1 is ENHRY and CDR2 SYGVKD. Written as DNA, the CDR3 is TGTGCCATCAGTGGGGACGGGCTGCTCTACGAGCAGTACGTC. Protein product: CAISGDGLLYEQYV.

This clonotype occurred a few times. The gene calls are TRBV20-1 and TRBJ2-1; 11 bases fit TRBD2. CDR3 length equals 16 residues. Germline V gene lookup returns CDR1 DFQATT and CDR2 SNEGSKA (reference sequence). Losses at the gene ends were 2 bases for V and 7 bases for J; bases not matched to a gene: 10. Here the CDR3 DNA reads TGCAGTGCTAGACGTTCCGGGACTAGCGGTTGGAATGAGCAGTTCTTC. Amino acids: CSARRSGTSGWNEQFF.

The chain joins TRBV10-3 to TRBJ2-6, with D tentatively TRBD1 (6 bases). The CDR3 is 15 amino acids. V was shortened by 2 bases and J by 9 bases, with 14 bases between the two germline ends. From germline, CDR1 is ENHRY and CDR2 SYGVKD. CDR3 in DNA: TGTGCCATCAGTGAGACAGGGCTGAAAGACAACGTCCTGACTTTC. Encoded protein: CAISETGLKDNVLTF.